What follows are 23 T cell receptor beta chains derived from one specimen sequenced in a study of blood T cell repertoires in COVID-19. This table comes from immunoSEQ multiplex PCR, and its TCRdb copy is limited to in-frame clones, with some not included. The sample lists under 20,000 clones, around 81% occurring once. What was sequenced was peripheral blood. The receptor set was obtained from a human donor in a cohort sampled during active COVID-19.

CDR3 DNA: TGTGCCAGCAGTGCAAGGACTAGCACAGATACGCAGTATTTT. Translation gives CASSARTSTDTQYF. V is TRBV27 and J is TRBJ2-3; tentative D call: TRBD2 (5 bases). Trimming pared 5 bases from V and 0 bases from J, leaving 9 bases between. CDR1 and CDR2 (germline): MNHEY, SMNVEV (reference sequence). The CDR3 runs 14 residues.

In DNA form, the CDR3 reads TGTGCCAGCAGTCCGGGAGAGCGGAGGGAGCAGTACTTC. Its translation: CASSPGERREQYF. V gene TRBV6-5 combines with J gene TRBJ2-7; perhaps TRBD2 as D (6 bases). Deletions cut 5 bases from V and 7 bases from J, with 15 bases between. CDR3 length: 13 residues. Per the germline V gene, CDR1 is MNHEY and CDR2 is SVGAGI.

V is TRBV7-8 and J is TRBJ2-4; TRBD1 matches 7 bases. CDR1 and CDR2 from the germline V gene are SGHVS and FQNEAQ. The CDR3 covers 16 residues. The J segment lost 1 base and the V segment lost 5 bases, leaving 8 bases of the junction unmatched. The CDR3 is CASSQTGAFAKNIQYF. The CDR3 DNA sequence: TGTGCCAGCAGCCAAACAGGGGCGTTTGCCAAAAACATTCAGTACTTC.

The chain recombines TRBV6-5 with TRBJ2-7; the D gene is possibly TRBD1 (5 bases). V gave up 0 bases and J gave up 7 bases, with 16 bases separating them. This CDR3 is 15 amino acids long. In germline, CDR1 is MNHEY, CDR2 SVGAGI. CDR3: CASSYSPGAGLEQYF. In nucleotides, the CDR3 is TGTGCCAGCAGTTACTCACCCGGCGCAGGGTTGGAGCAGTACTTC.

The chain joins TRBV28 to TRBJ2-7; weak D call: TRBD2 (5 bases). Per germline, CDR1 MDHEN and CDR2 SYDVKM. The CDR3 consists of 14 residues. The V end lost 5 bases, the J end lost 3 bases, and 14 bases lay between the germline ends. The CDR3, as DNA: TGTGCCAGCAGTCCGTCCGGGATCAACTACGAGCAGTACTTC. Amino acid sequence: CASSPSGINYEQYF.

By proportion, this clone is medium-sized (0.01 to 0.1%). The rearrangement uses TRBV11-3 and TRBJ2-2, with TRBD1 matching over 8 bases. Germline V gene data show CDR1 as SGHNT and CDR2 as YENEEA. This CDR3 contains 16 residues. The trim removed 6 bases at V and 6 bases at J, leaving 12 bases unmatched. The CDR3 bases are TGTGCCAGCAGTAGCAACCGGGACAGGAGGGCCGGGGAGCTGTTTTTT. Its protein is CASSSNRDRRAGELFF.

This clone came up once. The chain is built from TRBV13 and TRBJ1-6, with D possibly matching TRBD1 (6 bases). V was clipped by 4 bases and J by 10 bases, with 17 bases between them. Germline V gene data show CDR1 as PRHDT and CDR2 as FYEKMQ (reference sequence). The length of the CDR3 is 15 residues. The CDR3 nucleotides read TGTGCCAGCAGCTCGAGCCAGACAGGCTACTCACCCCTCCACTTT. This sequence encodes CASSSSQTGYSPLHF.

The chain carries TRBV4-1 and TRBJ1-1; no reliable D call. The germline V and J ends were trimmed by 4 bases and 6 bases, with 18 bases remaining between them. CDR1 is MGHRA and CDR2 is YSYEKL in the germline V gene. CDR3 length equals 15 residues. The CDR3 protein is CASSLIDTSGAEAFF. The CDR3 nucleotides read TGCGCCAGCAGCCTTATTGACACCTCGGGAGCTGAAGCTTTCTTT.

The chain joins TRBV4-1 to TRBJ2-5; no reliable D call. The CDR3 length is 16 residues. The V end lost 1 base, the J end lost 4 bases, and 16 bases lay between the germline ends. From germline, CDR1 is MGHRA and CDR2 YSYEKL. CDR3 amino acids: CASSQGVAENLETQYF. The CDR3 bases are TGCGCCAGCAGCCAAGGGGTGGCGGAGAACTTAGAGACCCAGTACTTC.

The J gene is TRBJ1-1, the V gene TRBV6-1; D gene unclear. The germline V gene encodes CDR1 MNHNS and CDR2 SASEGT. Trimming removed 1 base at V and 0 bases at J, with 12 bases between. This CDR3 has 16 amino acids. The CDR3 protein is CASSEGYSSMNTEAFF. The CDR3, as DNA: TGTGCCAGCAGTGAAGGTTACAGCTCCATGAACACTGAAGCTTTCTTT.

The chain recombines TRBV28 with TRBJ1-2; TRBD1 might be the D (6 bases). The CDR3 is 14 residues long. V was pared by 3 bases and J by 7 bases, with 15 bases between. CDR1 and CDR2 (germline): MDHEN, SYDVKM. The CDR3 bases are TGTGCCAGCAGTTTTAATACAGGGAGGGGTGGCTACACCTTC. Encoded protein: CASSFNTGRGGYTF.

The J gene is TRBJ1-5, the V gene TRBV6-5, with a weak D call TRBD1 (5 bases). The V gene's germline CDR1 is MNHEY and CDR2 SVGAGI. CDR3 length: 15 amino acids. The germline V and J ends were trimmed by 6 bases and 4 bases, with 16 bases remaining between them. CDR3 sequence (DNA): TGTGCCAGCAGCTCACAGGCCGGGGGAAATCAGCCCCAGCATTTT. Protein sequence: CASSSQAGGNQPQHF.

The chain is built from TRBV27 and TRBJ2-2; 11 positions match TRBD2. Germline trimming cut 2 bases from V and 5 bases from J; bases unmatched to any gene: 1. Germline V lookup: CDR1 MNHEY, CDR2 SMNVEV (reference sequence). This CDR3 is built from 15 residues. The CDR3 protein is CASSLTSGRTGELFF. As DNA, the CDR3 is TGTGCCAGCAGTTTAACTAGCGGGAGAACCGGGGAGCTGTTTTTT.

This clone was counted between two and nine times. The genes are TRBV4-2 and TRBJ1-5; 10 bases agree with TRBD1. Germline values: CDR1 LGHNA, CDR2 YNFKEQ. The ends lost 1 base at V and 7 bases at J; junction bases unmatched: 4. The length of the CDR3 is 15 residues. CDR3 loop: CASSQGGQGQQPQHF. CDR3 nucleotide sequence: TGTGCCAGCAGCCAAGGGGGACAGGGGCAGCAGCCCCAGCATTTT.

The chain uses TRBV5-6 and TRBJ1-6; 8 bases agree with TRBD1. The CDR3 has 14 residues. V lost 3 bases to trimming and J lost 6 bases; unmatched junction nucleotides: 2. Germline-derived CDR1 and CDR2 are SGHDT and YYEEEE. CDR3 in amino acids: CASSSGTGNSPLHF. The DNA of the CDR3 is TGTGCCAGCAGCTCGGGGACAGGTAATTCACCCCTCCACTTT. Using reference TRBV5-6 and TRBJ1-6 for the parts outside the CDR3, the full variable domain is DAGVTQSPTHLIKTRGQQVTLRCSPKSGHDTVSWYQQALGQGPQFIFQYYEEEERQRGNFPDRFSGHQFPNYSSELNVNALLLGDSALYLCASSSGTGNSPLHFGNGTRLTVT.

J is TRBJ1-3 and V is TRBV4-1; D unclear. CDR1 and CDR2 from the germline V gene are MGHRA and YSYEKL. The length of the CDR3 is 15 residues. With 1 base removed from V and 0 bases from J, the gap between germline ends came to 7 bases. In DNA, the CDR3 is TGCGCCAGCAGCCAAGGAGCGAGCTCTGGAAACACCATATATTTT. Translating it yields CASSQGASSGNTIYF.

The table lists this clone with a few counts. This chain uses TRBV21-1 with TRBJ1-5; TRBD1, as called in the table, went unchecked against the DNA. TRBV21-1 is tagged as a pseudogene. CDR3 length: 18 residues. This chain's CDR3 is CASSKALDRAYSNQPQHF. For the CDR3, the DNA is TGTGCCAGCAGCAAAGCCCTAGACAGGGCGTATAGCAATCAGCCCCAGCATTTT.

This chain joins TRBV27 and TRBJ1-1; D possibly corresponds to TRBD1 (5 bases). The CDR3 loop spans 16 amino acids. Germline V gene sequence: CDR1 MNHEY, CDR2 SMNVEV (reference sequence). Between the trimmed V and J ends, which lost 4 bases and 3 bases, there was a span of 18 bases. As DNA, the CDR3 is TGTGCCAGCAGTTCACGTCAGGGTCGGGGGGACACTGAAGCTTTCTTT. Encoded protein: CASSSRQGRGDTEAFF.

This clone was seen a handful of times. This chain links TRBV7-2 with TRBJ1-5; 7 bases line up with TRBD1. This CDR3 is 13 amino acids long. CDR1 is SGHTA and CDR2 is FQGNSA in the germline V gene. With V trimmed by 1 base and J by 7 bases, 1 base remained unmatched. CDR3 sequence reads: CASSLEGAQPQHF. The CDR3 DNA reads as TGTGCCAGCAGCTTAGAGGGGGCCCAGCCCCAGCATTTT. Supplemented by reference TRBV7-2 and TRBJ1-5, the full variable domain reads GAGVSQSPSNKVTEKGKDVELRCDPISGHTALYWYRQSLGQGLEFLIYFQGNSAPDKSGLPSDRFSAERTGGSVSTLTIQRTQQEDSAVYLCASSLEGAQPQHFGDGTRLSIL.

By sample share, this clone is medium-sized. The chain has TRBV27 and TRBJ2-3, with TRBD2 as a possible D gene (5 bases). Germline CDR1 reads MNHEY; CDR2 reads SMNVEV (reference sequence). Trimming removed 0 bases at V and 2 bases at J, with 6 bases between. The CDR3 loop spans 14 amino acids. CDR3 coding DNA: TGTGCCAGCAGTTTATCGGACTTCACAGATACGCAGTATTTT. As protein: CASSLSDFTDTQYF.

This clone was seen a single time. The V call is TRBV10-3, the J call TRBJ2-1, with D uncertain. This CDR3 comprises 12 residues. Germline loops: CDR1 ENHRY, CDR2 SYGVKD. V gave up 2 bases and J gave up 4 bases, with 3 bases separating them. In DNA, the CDR3 is TGTGCCATCAGTGAGCCGTACAATGAGCAGTTCTTC. Translation: CAISEPYNEQFF.

Only one count was recorded for this clone. This chain uses TRBV20-1 with TRBJ2-7, with no clear D. Germline lookup yields CDR1 DFQATT and CDR2 SNEGSKA (reference sequence). This CDR3 is 10 amino acids long. In nucleotides, the CDR3 is TGCAGAGACCGTAGCCACGAGCAGTACTTC. Translating it yields CRDRSHEQYF.

This clone was picked up one time. This chain joins TRBV5-1 and TRBJ2-2, with D tentatively TRBD1 (6 bases). The ends were cut back, 3 bases at V and 2 bases at J, with 11 bases in the middle. The CDR3 is 15 residues long. Germline CDR1 is SGHRS and CDR2 is YFSETQ. The chain's CDR3 is CASSSRGRNTGELFF. CDR3 coding DNA: TGCGCCAGCAGCTCCAGGGGAAGAAACACCGGGGAGCTGTTTTTT.